This T cell receptor (beta chain) derives from a study of spatial heterogeneity in lung cancer. The overall study: Among detected sequences, beta-chain ones consistently exceeded alpha-chain ones in number. In the raw reads, each unique TCR and UMI combination was present more than ten times on average. Findings of the study overall: In blood, ubiquitous expanded tumor TCRs appeared more at resection than follow-up.

Time point denoted: sample taken at primary tumor resection. Unsorted tumor, nontumor lung tissue or cryopreserved PBMC supplied the whole RNA. There were roughly 78 donors, all of them untreated patients with early-stage non-small cell lung cancer. Using its own MiXCR run on the 5' RACE reads, TCRdb lists one record per CDR3 protein. This sample has about 75,000 distinct CDR3 sequences; less than 15% occur once, and the top ten carry 7.2%. After removal of 0 bases from V and 0 bases from J, the junction contained 5 bases not matched to a gene. This CDR3 comprises 16 residues. Germline lookup yields CDR1 DFQATT and CDR2 SNEGSKA (reference sequence). To note about this clonotype: Its antigen is still unknown.

The V call is TRBV20-1, the J call TRBJ1-3; 7 bases are a match to TRBD1. Specimen: PBMCs, collected at surgery. The sequence was obtained from a male donor with early-stage non-small cell lung cancer. The CDR3 coding sequence is TGCAGTGCTAGAGACCAGACAGGGTACTCTGGAAACACCATATATTTT. Amino acid sequence: CSARDQTGYSGNTIYF.